Listed here is a single T cell receptor (beta chain). These data are taken from a study of cytomegalovirus exposure and HLA in healthy donors. The wider study: Unique TCR beta sequences numbering about 100 million came from approximately 180 million T cells in an earlier analysis.

Germline V gene data show CDR1 as LGHNA and CDR2 as YNFKEQ. V gave up 3 bases and J gave up 7 bases; unmatched junction bases: 7. The CDR3 runs 15 residues. Vbeta (60) and Jbeta (13) primers were used in the PCR. Clones were read by immunoSEQ multiplex PCR, and TCRdb kept only the in-frame ones, dropping some. The table shows 180,000 or so clones, with approximately 71% occurring only once. This chain links TRBV4-2 with TRBJ2-1; 9 positions match TRBD1. Material: PBMCs. The sequence derives from a woman aged 40 to 49 in good health and CMV-seropositive. The CDR3, as DNA: TGTGCCAGCAGCCAGGCGGGACAGGGAGGTAATGAGCAGTTCTTC. The encoded protein is CASSQAGQGGNEQFF.